The rows below give T cell receptor beta chains drawn from one sample of a study of T cells in Graves' hyperthyroidism and ophthalmopathy. One entry per CDR3 protein results from TCRdb running MiXCR on the multiplex PCR reads. The sample lists about 480,000 distinct CDR3 sequences, approximately 14% seen once, with 17% in the top ten. Sequenced sample: blood. The receptors come from a woman under 30 with Graves' hyperthyroidism. Each CDR3 is given with its conserved first and last residue. The order of the fields is clone size, D gene, V gene, J gene, CDR3 DNA, CDR3 protein. The D gene is left open where the match is weak. Part of the rows lack a size; the others show once, few, many or a class for expanded clones.

clone size: .
D gene: .
V gene: TRBV7-6
J gene: TRBJ2-5
CDR3 DNA: TGTGCCAGCAGCCTCCCGCCTAGCGCCCCTGAAGAGACCCAGTACTTC
CDR3 protein: CASSLPPSAPEETQYF

clone size: few
D gene: TRBD1
V gene: TRBV27
J gene: TRBJ1-2
CDR3 DNA: TGTGCCAGCAGTGCGACTCAGGGGGCGCCTCATGGCTACACCTTC
CDR3 protein: CASSATQGAPHGYTF

clone size: .
D gene: .
V gene: TRBV19
J gene: TRBJ1-1
CDR3 DNA: TGTGCCAGTATCGTCGGCCTGGGGGCTTTCTTT
CDR3 protein: CASIVGLGAFF

clone size: few
D gene: .
V gene: TRBV20-1
J gene: TRBJ2-2
CDR3 DNA: TGCAGTGCTAGAGGCGGCCTGGGGGGCTGGAACACCGGGGAGCTGTTTTTT
CDR3 protein: CSARGGLGGWNTGELFF

clone size: .
D gene: .
V gene: TRBV7-3
J gene: TRBJ2-5
CDR3 DNA: TGTGCCAGCAGCTTAGGGATAGGGGTCGAGGAGACCCAGTACTTC
CDR3 protein: CASSLGIGVEETQYF

clone size: many
D gene: .
V gene: TRBV20-1
J gene: TRBJ2-3
CDR3 DNA: TGCAGTGCTAGACGACCGCCAGATACGCAGTATTTT
CDR3 protein: CSARRPPDTQYF

clone size: .
D gene: TRBD2
V gene: TRBV6-2/TRBV6-3
J gene: TRBJ2-5
CDR3 DNA: TGTGCCAGCACCGTAGCGGGGCAAGAGACCCAGTACTTC
CDR3 protein: CASTVAGQETQYF

clone size: many
D gene: TRBD1
V gene: TRBV19
J gene: TRBJ1-1
CDR3 DNA: TGTGCCAGTAATAGACAGGGATCGGAAACTGAAGCTTTCTTT
CDR3 protein: CASNRQGSETEAFF

clone size: many
D gene: .
V gene: TRBV12-3/TRBV12-4
J gene: TRBJ2-5
CDR3 DNA: TGTGCCAGCAGTTTACAGGCGAAGTACTTC
CDR3 protein: CASSLQAKYF

clone size: once
D gene: TRBD1
V gene: TRBV7-2
J gene: TRBJ1-6
CDR3 DNA: TGTGCCAGCAGCTTAGTGTTGGGACAGCCCCTCCACTTT
CDR3 protein: CASSLVLGQPLHF

clone size: many
D gene: TRBD2
V gene: TRBV3-1
J gene: TRBJ2-1
CDR3 DNA: TGTGCCAGCAGCCAATGGACTAGCGGCCCAAACAATGAGCAGTTCTTC
CDR3 protein: CASSQWTSGPNNEQFF

clone size: many
D gene: .
V gene: TRBV20-1
J gene: TRBJ1-1
CDR3 DNA: TGCAGTGCTGTAGGGGGGGGGCTGAAGAAAGGTACTGAAGCTTTCTTT
CDR3 protein: CSAVGGGLKKGTEAFF

clone size: .
D gene: .
V gene: TRBV6-1
J gene: TRBJ1-2
CDR3 DNA: TGTGCCAGCAGTGCAGAAAGGACAGCCCGTGGTCGGAATGGCTACACCTTC
CDR3 protein: CASSAERTARGRNGYTF

clone size: .
D gene: .
V gene: TRBV2
J gene: TRBJ2-7
CDR3 DNA: TGTGCCAGCAGGGCCCGACTGATTCGTAGGGGCTACGAGCAGTACTTC
CDR3 protein: CASRARLIRRGYEQYF

clone size: .
D gene: .
V gene: TRBV4-1
J gene: TRBJ1-2
CDR3 DNA: TGCGCCAGCAGCCAAGATTCGGCGGAGGAAAGCTATGGCTACACCTTC
CDR3 protein: CASSQDSAEESYGYTF

clone size: .
D gene: TRBD2
V gene: TRBV4-1
J gene: TRBJ2-5
CDR3 DNA: TGCGCCAGCAGCCGGACTAGCCGACAAGAGACCCAGTACTTC
CDR3 protein: CASSRTSRQETQYF

clone size: many
D gene: TRBD1
V gene: TRBV6-1
J gene: TRBJ1-1
CDR3 DNA: TGTGCCAGCAGTGAAGGGAGGACAGGGTACAACACTGAAGCTTTCTTT
CDR3 protein: CASSEGRTGYNTEAFF

clone size: many
D gene: TRBD1
V gene: TRBV20-1
J gene: TRBJ1-2
CDR3 DNA: TGCAGTGCTACCACGGGCTCCGGGACAGGGTTGATTAGCTATGGCTACACCTTC
CDR3 protein: CSATTGSGTGLISYGYTF

clone size: many
D gene: .
V gene: TRBV19
J gene: TRBJ1-6
CDR3 DNA: TGTGCCAGTAGTCTAATGGAATCACCCCTCCACTTT
CDR3 protein: CASSLMESPLHF

clone size: many
D gene: .
V gene: TRBV3-1
J gene: TRBJ2-3
CDR3 DNA: TGTGCCAGCAGCCTCGGACTGACTCACACAGATACGCAGTATTTT
CDR3 protein: CASSLGLTHTDTQYF